This T cell receptor (beta chain) emerged from a study of shared clonotypes between healthy human individuals. At deep level, the assay was performed. Every subset had its genomic DNA shared out evenly among several immunoSEQ plates. The data were produced by immunoSEQ multiplex PCR, yet TCRdb's version contains in-frame clones alone and is incomplete. This table has about 1.1 million clones, 78% appearing once. The CDR3 runs to 15 residues. Germline V gives CDR1 SGHRS, CDR2 YFSETQ. V was pared by 0 bases and J by 7 bases, with 10 bases of the junction left unmatched. Both subsets, CD45RA+ naive and CD45RA-negative memory, were split from the CD4+ cells.

The source is a man younger than 30 in good health. Some clones in this sample may be carry-over from other donors' samples. The chain links TRBV5-1 to TRBJ2-7; TRBD1 aligns across 7 bases. The material sequenced was memory CD4+ T cells from PBMCs. Subset: CD45RA-negative fraction. The CDR3 loop is CASSLGDRAQGEQYF. CDR3 coding DNA: TGCGCCAGCAGCTTGGGAGACAGGGCGCAGGGGGAGCAGTACTTC.